Detailed here is one TCR beta chain. Authors' analysis steps: Estimated nucleated cell counts came from reference gene primer amplification. Here immunoSEQ multiplex PCR was the method, and the copy in TCRdb shows in-frame clones only, minus some. That table supplies the V and J calls and clone size; D and trimming were determined from the DNA. The repertoire includes more than 300,000 clones, more than 70% of them detected once, and 10% sits in the top ten. This sample was included in a study of blood T cell repertoires in COVID-19. Study context: The origin of the acute and convalescent COVID-19 samples was the United States, Italy and Spain.

Unmatched junction bases numbered 5, after V lost 6 bases and J lost 5 bases. Germline V lookup: CDR1 SGHTA, CDR2 FQGNSA. This CDR3 comprises 13 residues. This sequence originates from a woman in her 30s with COVID-19, enrolled during active disease. Material: peripheral blood. The chain recombines TRBV7-2 with TRBJ1-1; 8 bases agree with TRBD1. CDR3 residues: CASRQGAETEAFF. CDR3 sequence (DNA): TGTGCCAGCAGGCAGGGGGCTGAAACTGAAGCTTTCTTT.